This TCR beta chain was recorded in a study of shared clonotypes between healthy human individuals. Profiled with immunoSEQ multiplex PCR; TCRdb holds only in-frame clones, not every one. Counted here are roughly 680,000 clones, 72% occurring once; the ten biggest clones make up roughly 1.8%. The authors divided CD4+ cells into CD45RA+ naive and CD45RA-negative memory subsets. Regarding the study as a whole: The study generally estimated greater richness for naive than memory subsets. Depth was large, yet rarefaction showed that sorted-subset sequencing was incomplete.

A remark on this clone: Antigen: not known.

Germline V gene data show CDR1 as SGHRS and CDR2 as YFSETQ. V was cut by 0 bases and J by 0 bases, with 9 bases left in between. CDR3 length: 15 residues. The clonotype was recovered from a woman aged 25 to 45 in good health. The sample taken for sequencing was memory CD4+ T cells sorted from blood. Regarding subset: CD45RA-negative fraction. The rearrangement joins TRBV5-1 to TRBJ2-5; D is unclear. CDR3 DNA: TGCGCCAGCAGCTTGGCCCCCGCTAACCAAGAGACCCAGTACTTC. The encoded protein is CASSLAPANQETQYF. Variable domain in full (rest from reference TRBV5-1 and TRBJ2-5): KAGVTQTPRYLIKTRGQQVTLSCSPISGHRSVSWYQQTPGQGLQFLFEYFSETQRNKGNFPGRFSGRQFSNSRSEMNVSTLELGDSALYLCASSLAPANQETQYFGPGTRLLVL.